This T cell receptor (beta chain) stems from a study of identical twins. This CDR3 spans 15 amino acids. J was trimmed by 1 base and V by 5 bases; bases with no gene match: 5. The V gene's germline CDR1 is MNHNS and CDR2 SASEGT. TCRdb independently ran MiXCR on the 5' RACE reads; one entry per CDR3 protein. The sample holds about 690,000 distinct CDR3 sequences, 6.1% seen once. The TCR comes from a young man in good health. The chain combines TRBV6-1 with TRBJ2-3; TRBD1 matches 8 bases. Sequenced: naive T cells sorted from blood. The chain's CDR3 is CASSRTGKGTDTQYF. As DNA, the CDR3 is TGTGCCAGCAGTCGGACAGGGAAGGGCACAGATACGCAGTATTTT.